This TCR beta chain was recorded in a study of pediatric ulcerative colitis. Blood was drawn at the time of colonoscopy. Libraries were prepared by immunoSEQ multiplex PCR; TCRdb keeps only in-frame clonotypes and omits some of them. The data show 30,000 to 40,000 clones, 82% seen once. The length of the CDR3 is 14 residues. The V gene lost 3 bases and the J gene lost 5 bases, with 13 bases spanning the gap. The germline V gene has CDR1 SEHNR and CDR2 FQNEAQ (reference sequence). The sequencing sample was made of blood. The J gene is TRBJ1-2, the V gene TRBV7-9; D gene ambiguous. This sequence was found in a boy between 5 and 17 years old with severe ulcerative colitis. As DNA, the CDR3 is TGTGCCAGCAGCTTGGAAAGGGTAGGATATGGCTACACCTTC. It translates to CASSLERVGYGYTF.